What follows is one T cell receptor (beta chain) and its context. These data belong to a study of blood T cell repertoires in COVID-19. Study-level information: Sample material is recorded as cDNA or gDNA derived from T cells, B-cell-depleted T cells, or PBMCs.

The CDR3 spans 15 residues. The germline V gene encodes CDR1 LNHDA and CDR2 SQIVND (reference sequence). Trimming took off 4 bases at V and 4 bases at J, with 13 bases between the two ends. The method was immunoSEQ multiplex PCR; TCRdb's version includes in-frame clones alone and lacks a portion of them. The table records about 44,000 clones, around 80% of them present only once. This sequence joins TRBV19 and TRBJ1-4, with no clear D. This receptor was obtained from a human donor in a cohort sampled during active COVID-19. Sequenced sample: peripheral blood. The CDR3 coding sequence is TGTGCCAGTAGTAAAGACAACACCCTTAATGAAAAACTGTTTTTT. It encodes CASSKDNTLNEKLFF.